This TCR beta chain was found in a study of vaccination effects on CD4 cells after COVID-19. The germline V gene has CDR1 SEHNR and CDR2 FQNEAQ (reference sequence). The CDR3 consists of 14 residues. The V end was cut by 8 bases, the J end by 6 bases, with 19 bases between. The assay was immunoSEQ multiplex PCR, and TCRdb's table has in-frame clones only and misses some. The sample has around 60,000 clones, 70% to 80% seen once; the top ten hold about 3%. A word on this clone: Its specificity is unknown.

Expansion with viral peptide pools was applied to antigen-specific CD4+ T cells by the ViraFEST assay prior to sequencing. It was after around eleven days of culture that CD4+ T cells were isolated. The healthy vaccine recipients, who had no prior SARS-CoV-2 infection, showed negative nucleocapsid antibodies. Approximately 2 million PBMC were placed in each well, which was supplemented with approximately 10 IU/ml IL-2 and around 9.4 ug/ml peptides. Half the medium was swapped for IL-2 medium on days 3 and 7. V gene TRBV7-9 combines with J gene TRBJ1-1, with no clear D. The clonotype originates from a human donor who received a COVID-19 vaccine. The specimen was CD4+ T cells from PBMCs cultured with HCoV-NL63 spike peptides, collected before COVID-19 vaccination. This CDR3 reads CASARETFTAEAFF. The CDR3 nucleotides are TGTGCCAGCGCCCGGGAAACTTTCACCGCTGAAGCTTTCTTT.